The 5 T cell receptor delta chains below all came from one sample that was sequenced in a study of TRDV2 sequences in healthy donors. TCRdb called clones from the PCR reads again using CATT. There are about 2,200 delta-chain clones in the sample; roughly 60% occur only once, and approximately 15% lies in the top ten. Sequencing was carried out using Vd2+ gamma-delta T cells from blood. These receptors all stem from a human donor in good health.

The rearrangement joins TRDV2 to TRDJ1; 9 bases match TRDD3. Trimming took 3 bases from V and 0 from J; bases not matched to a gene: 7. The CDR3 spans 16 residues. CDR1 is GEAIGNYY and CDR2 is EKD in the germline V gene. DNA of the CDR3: TGTGCCTGTGACGTACTGGGGGACATGGACACCGATAAACTCATCTTT. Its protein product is CACDVLGDMDTDKLIF.

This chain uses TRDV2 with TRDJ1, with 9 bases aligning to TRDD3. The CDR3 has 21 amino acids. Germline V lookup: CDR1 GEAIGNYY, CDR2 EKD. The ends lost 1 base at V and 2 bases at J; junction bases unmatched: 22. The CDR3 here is CACDTLPIIGSLGDSTDKLIF. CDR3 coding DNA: TGTGCCTGTGACACTCTTCCGATAATAGGCTCCCTGGGGGATTCAACCGATAAACTCATCTTT.

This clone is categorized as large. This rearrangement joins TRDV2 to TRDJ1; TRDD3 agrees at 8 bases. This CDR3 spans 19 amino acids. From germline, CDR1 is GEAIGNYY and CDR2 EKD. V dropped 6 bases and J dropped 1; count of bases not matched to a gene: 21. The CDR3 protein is CACSYVSTGGSSFTDKLIF. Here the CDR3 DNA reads TGTGCCTGTAGCTACGTCTCGACTGGGGGGTCCTCCTTCACCGATAAACTCATCTTT.

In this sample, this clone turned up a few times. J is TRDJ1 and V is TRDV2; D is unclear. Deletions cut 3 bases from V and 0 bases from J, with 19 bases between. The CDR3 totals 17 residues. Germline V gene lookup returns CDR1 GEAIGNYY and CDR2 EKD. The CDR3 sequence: CACDALDQPEYTDKLIF. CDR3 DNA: TGTGCCTGTGACGCCTTGGACCAACCAGAGTACACCGATAAACTCATCTTT.

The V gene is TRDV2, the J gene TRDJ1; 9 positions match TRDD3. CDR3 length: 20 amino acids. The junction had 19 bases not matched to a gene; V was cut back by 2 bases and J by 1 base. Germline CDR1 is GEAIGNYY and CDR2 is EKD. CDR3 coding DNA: TGTGCCTGTGACAGCTTGCGTTTGACTGGGGGAAAGACCTTCACCGATAAACTCATCTTT. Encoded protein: CACDSLRLTGGKTFTDKLIF.